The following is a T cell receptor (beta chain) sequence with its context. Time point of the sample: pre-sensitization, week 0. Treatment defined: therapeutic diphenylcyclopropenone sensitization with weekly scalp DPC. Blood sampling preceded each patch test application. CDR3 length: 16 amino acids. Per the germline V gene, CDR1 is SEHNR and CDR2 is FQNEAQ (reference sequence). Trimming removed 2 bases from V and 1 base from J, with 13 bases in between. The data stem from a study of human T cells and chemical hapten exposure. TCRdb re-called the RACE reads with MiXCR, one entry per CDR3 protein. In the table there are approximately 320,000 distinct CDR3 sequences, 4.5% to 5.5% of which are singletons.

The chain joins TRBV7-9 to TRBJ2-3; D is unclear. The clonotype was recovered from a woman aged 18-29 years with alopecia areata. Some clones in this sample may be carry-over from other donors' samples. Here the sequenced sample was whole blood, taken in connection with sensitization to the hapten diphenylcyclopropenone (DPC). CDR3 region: CASSLFVSVGTDTQYF. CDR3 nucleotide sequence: TGTGCCAGCAGCTTATTTGTTTCGGTAGGCACAGATACGCAGTATTTT.